A selection of T cell receptor beta chains follows, all from one sample in a study of blood T cell repertoires in COVID-19. Clones were read by immunoSEQ multiplex PCR, and TCRdb kept only the in-frame ones, dropping some. The sample lists fewer than 700,000 clones, roughly 91% occurring once. Material for sequencing was peripheral blood. These receptors all come from a woman aged 45-65 years with COVID-19, enrolled during active disease. CDR3s include the opening cysteine and the closing phenylalanine or tryptophan. The D gene is left open where the match is weak. Rows may omit the clone size; those that give it use once, few, many or a size class.

>TRBV7-8|NA|NA|TRBJ2-5
CASSSSRQETQYF
TGTGCCAGCAGCTCATCCAGGCAAGAGACCCAGTACTTC
>TRBV12-3/TRBV12-4|once|NA|TRBJ2-5
CASSFVSGETQYF
TGTGCCAGCAGTTTCGTCAGCGGGGAGACCCAGTACTTC
>TRBV3-1/TRBV3-2|NA|NA|TRBJ2-7
CASSQGVGEQYF
TGTGCCAGCAGCCAAGGTGTCGGCGAGCAGTACTTC
>TRBV6-5|NA|TRBD1|TRBJ1-2
CASSSIQGYGYTF
TGTGCCAGCAGTTCCATACAGGGGTATGGCTACACCTTC
>TRBV23-1|NA|TRBD1|TRBJ2-1
CASSQWKGAHAEQFF
TGCGCCAGCAGTCAATGGAAGGGGGCGCACGCTGAGCAGTTCTTC
>TRBV10-2|NA|TRBD1|TRBJ1-6
CASSFRDRNSPLHF
TGCGCCAGCAGTTTCCGGGACAGGAATTCACCCCTCCACTTT
>TRBV5-1|NA|NA|TRBJ1-2
CASSTGGEGGPSYGYTF
TGCGCCAGCAGCACCGGTGGTGAGGGGGGGCCGAGCTATGGCTACACCTTC
>TRBV12-3/TRBV12-4|NA|TRBD1|TRBJ1-6
CASSFDDRGALHF
TGTGCCAGCAGTTTTGACGACAGGGGAGCCCTCCACTTT
>TRBV2|NA|NA|TRBJ1-4
CASAWGVSTNEKLFF
TGTGCCAGCGCATGGGGAGTCTCAACTAATGAAAAACTGTTTTTT
>TRBV13|NA|NA|TRBJ1-3
CASSGGSGNTIYF
TGTGCCAGCAGTGGAGGCTCTGGAAACACCATATATTTT
>TRBV21-1|NA|NA|TRBJ1-2
CASSKVGTNPYGYTF
TGTGCCAGCAGCAAAGTCGGGACAAATCCCTATGGCTACACCTTC
>TRBV20-1|NA|TRBD1|TRBJ1-2
CSASTGAEGYTF
TGCAGTGCAAGTACAGGGGCAGAAGGCTACACCTTC
>TRBV10-1|NA|NA|TRBJ1-5
CASTLRGNQGLSNQPQHF
TGCGCCAGCACCTTACGAGGTAACCAGGGTCTAAGCAATCAGCCCCAGCATTTT
>TRBV6-1|NA|TRBD1|TRBJ1-1
CASSDPGQPLNTEAFF
TGTGCCAGCAGTGACCCGGGACAGCCTTTGAACACTGAAGCTTTCTTT
>TRBV28|NA|NA|TRBJ1-6
CASSPNRALSSYNSPLHF
TGTGCCAGCAGTCCTAACAGGGCCTTAAGCTCCTATAATTCACCCCTCCACTTT
>TRBV5-1|NA|NA|TRBJ1-1
CASSPLGASEAFF
TGCGCCAGCAGCCCTTTGGGAGCTTCTGAAGCTTTCTTT
>TRBV28|NA|NA|TRBJ1-2
CAIKGTGQYGYTF
TGTGCCATCAAGGGAACAGGGCAGTATGGCTACACCTTC
>TRBV6-5|NA|NA|TRBJ1-1
CASIDTALNTEAFF
TGTGCCAGCATAGACACAGCCCTGAACACTGAAGCTTTCTTT
>TRBV30|NA|NA|TRBJ2-1
CAWSEITARTFGALYNEQFF
TGTGCCTGGAGTGAGATAACCGCACGCACCTTCGGAGCCCTATACAATGAGCAGTTCTTC
>TRBV27|NA|NA|TRBJ1-2
CASSSTTRVGYGYTF
TGTGCCAGCAGCTCCACTACCCGGGTTGGCTATGGCTACACCTTC
>TRBV3-1/TRBV3-2|NA|TRBD1|TRBJ1-2
CASSQGTGQGYGYTF
TGTGCCAGCAGCCAAGGAACGGGACAGGGGTATGGCTACACCTTC
>TRBV6-4|NA|TRBD1|TRBJ1-2
CASSLTGGYGYTF
TGTGCCAGCAGTTTGACAGGGGGCTATGGCTACACCTTC
>TRBV27|few|NA|TRBJ1-5
CASSLSLGRRPQHF
TGTGCCAGCAGTTTATCCTTGGGCCGTCGACCCCAGCATTTT
>TRBV12-3/TRBV12-4|NA|NA|TRBJ2-7
CASSLGAHYEQYF
TGTGCCAGCAGTTTAGGGGCCCACTACGAGCAGTACTTC